This T cell receptor beta chain was captured in a study of blood T cells in healthy people across ages. For the second PCR, which ran for about 7 to 11 cycles, a sample-barcoded 5' primer and a J-beta primer mix were used. With 12 random nucleotides, a template-switch adaptor tagged each individual cDNA molecule. MiXCR was run by TCRdb on the 5' RACE reads, yielding one entry per CDR3 protein. The table has about 1.8 million distinct CDR3 sequences, 49% seen once. With V trimmed by 1 base and J by 7 bases, 6 bases remained unmatched. Germline V gene data show CDR1 as LGHNA and CDR2 as YNFKEQ. The CDR3 length is 15 residues. This clonotype was detected a few times. Just one base apart from a much larger clone, this may be a read error.

Sequenced input: blood. This chain links TRBV4-2 with TRBJ1-4; 7 positions agree with TRBD1. This receptor was identified in a woman in her forties in good health. The CDR3 DNA follows: TGTGCCAGCAGCCAAGTTCAGGGGGGGGCTGAAAAACTGTTTTTT. Its translation is CASSQVQGGAEKLFF.